This TCR beta chain was recorded in a study of post-analysis software for immune sequencing data. The CDR3 consists of 16 residues. Germline values: CDR1 SNHLY, CDR2 FYNNEI. The V gene end was trimmed by 1 base and the J gene end by 7 bases; junction bases not matched to a gene: 12. General study points: Patients showed TRBV5-6, TRBV5-1 and TRBV20-1 among five TRBV segments more frequent than in controls. When compared against controls, multiple sclerosis patients showed significantly lower normalized Chao1 diversity.

Remarks on this clonotype: Antigen unknown.

TCR beta libraries were prepared from cDNA with unique molecular identifiers. TCRdb independently ran MiXCR on the PCR reads; one entry per CDR3 protein. The sample lists 600,000 to 750,000 distinct CDR3 sequences; 55% to 60% were seen once. V and J are TRBV2 and TRBJ2-5; 7 bases map to TRBD1. This TCR was recovered from a girl aged 2 to 9 with multiple sclerosis. Specimen: blood. CDR3 sequence: CASSEGGRRPGGTQYF. CDR3 DNA: TGTGCCAGCAGTGAAGGCGGCCGAAGGCCAGGGGGGACCCAGTACTTC.